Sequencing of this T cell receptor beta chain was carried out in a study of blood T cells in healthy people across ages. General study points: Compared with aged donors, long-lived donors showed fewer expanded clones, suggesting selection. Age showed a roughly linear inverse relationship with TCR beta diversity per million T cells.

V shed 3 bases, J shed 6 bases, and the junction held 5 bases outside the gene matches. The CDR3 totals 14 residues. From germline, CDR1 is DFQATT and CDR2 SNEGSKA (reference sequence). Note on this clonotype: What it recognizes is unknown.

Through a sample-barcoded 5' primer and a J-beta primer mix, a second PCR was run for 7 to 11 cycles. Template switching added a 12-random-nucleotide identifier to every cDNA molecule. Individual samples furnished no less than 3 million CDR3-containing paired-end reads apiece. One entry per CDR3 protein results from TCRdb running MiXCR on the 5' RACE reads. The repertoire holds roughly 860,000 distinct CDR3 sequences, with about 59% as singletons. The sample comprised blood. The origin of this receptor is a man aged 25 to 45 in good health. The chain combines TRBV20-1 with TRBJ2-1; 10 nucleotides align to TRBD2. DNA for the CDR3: TGCAGTGCTAGGACTAGCGGGTACGGCAATGAGCAGTTCTTC. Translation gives CSARTSGYGNEQFF.